The 24 T cell receptor beta chains below were found in one sample sequenced in a study of T cell responses to AZD1222 COVID-19 vaccine. Sequenced by immunoSEQ multiplex PCR; TCRdb stores in-frame clones only, minus some. The data contain fewer than 180,000 clones, about 93% of them singletons. The specimen was peripheral blood, collected on day 0 of AZD1222 vaccination. These receptors all stem from an adult in good health.

The chain carries TRBV18 and TRBJ1-1; the D is unclear. The CDR3 spans 14 residues. Germline V CDR1 and CDR2: KGHSH, LQKENI. V was shortened by 4 bases and J by 1 base, with 10 bases between the two germline ends. CDR3 bases: TGTGCCAGCTCACTAACCGCTTCGAACACTGAAGCTTTCTTT. Its translation is CASSLTASNTEAFF.

The chain joins TRBV28 to TRBJ2-1; D call uncertain. Per germline, CDR1 MDHEN and CDR2 SYDVKM. The CDR3 runs to 16 residues. V was pared by 8 bases and J by 9 bases, with 26 bases between. The CDR3 DNA reads TGTGCCAGCGCTCCACCCAAGACGATTCGCGTGGGTGAGCAGTTCTTC. As protein: CASAPPKTIRVGEQFF.

The J gene is TRBJ2-6, the V gene TRBV15; 8 bases align to TRBD1. Germline V gives CDR1 LNHNV, CDR2 YYDKDF (reference sequence). Trimming at V came to 4 bases and at J to 0 bases, leaving 5 bases not matched to a gene. The CDR3 extends over 17 amino acids. In DNA, the CDR3 is TGTGCCACCAGCACGGGACAGGCCTACTCTGGGGCCAACGTCCTGACTTTC. It encodes CATSTGQAYSGANVLTF.

The V call is TRBV4-3, the J call TRBJ2-5; TRBD1 might be the D (6 bases). Germline V lookup: CDR1 LGHNA, CDR2 YSLEER. The CDR3 totals 16 residues. V dropped 1 base and J dropped 5 bases, with 17 bases sitting between them. The CDR3 nucleotides read TGCGCCAGCAGCCAAGTCGCTACAGGGTTAGGGGAGACCCAGTACTTC. Residues: CASSQVATGLGETQYF.

The chain links TRBV4-1 to TRBJ1-6, with D unresolved. The CDR3 sequence is 14 residues long. The germline V gene encodes CDR1 MGHRA and CDR2 YSYEKL. V lost 0 bases and J 7 bases, leaving 7 bases between the germline ends. The CDR3 here is CASSQDWTNSPLHF. The CDR3 DNA reads as TGCGCCAGCAGCCAAGATTGGACCAATTCACCCCTCCACTTT.

With regard to this clone: At one end, the junction sequence differs from germline, possibly due to a read error. The CDR3 DNA is TGTGCCAGCAGACGAAGGGTCCGGGAAGAATTC. This encodes CASRRRVREEF. The rearrangement uses TRBV28 and TRBJ1-2; D is unresolved. Germline-derived CDR1 and CDR2 are MDHEN and SYDVKM. The CDR3 totals 11 residues.

The chain carries TRBV7-2 and TRBJ2-1; D gene ambiguous. CDR3 size: 15 residues. Trimming cost V 5 bases and J 2 bases, with 13 bases left between them. The V gene's germline CDR1 is SGHTA and CDR2 FQGNSA. Here the CDR3 DNA reads TGTGCCAGCAGCAAGATTAGTCCTCCCTACAATGAGCAGTTCTTC. Its protein is CASSKISPPYNEQFF.

The table lists this clone with a count of one. The J gene is TRBJ2-5, the V gene TRBV19, with 11 positions matching TRBD2. V shed 3 bases, J shed 5 bases, and the junction held 11 bases outside the gene matches. The CDR3 spans 17 residues. CDR1 is LNHDA, CDR2 SQIVND, per germline (reference sequence). The CDR3 loop is CASSIDSGRARLETQYF. CDR3 nucleotide sequence: TGTGCCAGTAGTATTGATAGCGGGAGGGCCAGGTTGGAGACCCAGTACTTC.

The CDR3 here is CASSQRLETGEKLFF. The CDR3 region has the DNA TGTGCCAGCAGCCAAAGACTCGAAACGGGTGAAAAACTGTTTTTT. The chain recombines TRBV7-2 with TRBJ1-4; D unresolved. The germline V gene encodes CDR1 SGHTA and CDR2 FQGNSA. The CDR3 spans 15 residues. Trimming removed 5 bases from V and 7 bases from J, with 17 bases in between.

This sequence joins TRBV2 and TRBJ1-3, with a possible D match to TRBD1 (5 bases). The ends were cut back, 5 bases at V and 4 bases at J, with 15 bases in the middle. This CDR3 contains 15 residues. The germline CDR1 and CDR2 sequences are SNHLY and FYNNEI. CDR3 nucleotides: TGTGCCAGCAGTCTTGAGGGGACTTCAGGAAACACCATATATTTT. It is translated as CASSLEGTSGNTIYF. Filled out from reference TRBV2 and TRBJ1-3, the complete variable domain reads EPEVTQTPSHQVTQMGQEVILRCVPISNHLYFYWYRQILGQKVEFLVSFYNNEISEKSEIFDDQFSVERPDGSNFTLKIRSTKLEDSAMYFCASSLEGTSGNTIYFGEGSWLTVV.

The V and J genes are TRBV11-2 and TRBJ1-1; 7 bases match TRBD1. This CDR3 contains 12 residues. V shed 10 bases, J shed 2 bases, and the junction held 4 bases outside the gene matches. Germline V gene lookup returns CDR1 SGHAT and CDR2 FQNNGV. The CDR3 sequence: CATQGGNTEAFF. The CDR3, as DNA: TGTGCCACCCAGGGGGGAAACACTGAAGCTTTCTTT.

This chain joins TRBV11-2 and TRBJ2-2, with D perhaps matching TRBD1 (6 bases). The CDR3 extends over 16 amino acids. The germline CDR1 and CDR2 sequences are SGHAT and FQNNGV. Trimming took 5 bases from V and 1 from J, leaving 14 bases between them. CDR3 sequence: CASSPRRGVNTGELFF. The CDR3 region has the DNA TGTGCCAGCAGCCCCCGCAGGGGAGTGAACACCGGGGAGCTGTTTTTT.

This CDR3 reads CASSSREGNQPQHF. The DNA of the CDR3 is TGTGCCAGCAGCTCTCGTGAGGGGAATCAGCCCCAGCATTTT. The chain is built from TRBV7-8 and TRBJ1-5, with D tentatively TRBD1 (5 bases). The V gene lost 4 bases and the J gene lost 4 bases, with 11 bases spanning the gap. CDR3 size: 14 residues. Germline assignment: CDR1 SGHVS and CDR2 FQNEAQ.

The chain has TRBV7-2 and TRBJ2-3, with 8 nucleotides matching TRBD2. V gave up 5 bases and J gave up 5 bases; unmatched junction bases: 9. This CDR3 contains 15 residues. Germline CDR1 SGHTA, CDR2 FQGNSA. CDR3 bases: TGTGCCAGCAGCCCAGTGGCGGGAGGAGGAGATACGCAGTATTTT. It specifies CASSPVAGGGDTQYF.

On this clone: The same CDR3 can be traced to other DNA sequences in this sample. The rearrangement links TRBV28 to TRBJ1-5; a weak D match, TRBD1 (6 bases). The germline V and J ends were trimmed by 5 bases and 2 bases, with 13 bases remaining between them. The germline gives CDR1 MDHEN, CDR2 SYDVKM. The CDR3 contains 15 residues. Here the CDR3 reads CASSPQGLGNQPQHF. The CDR3 DNA follows: TGTGCCAGCAGTCCACAGGGTTTAGGCAATCAGCCCCAGCATTTT.

This clone has just one count. The chain joins TRBV7-9 to TRBJ1-3; the D is unclear. The CDR3 loop spans 12 amino acids. V gave up 3 bases and J gave up 8 bases, with 8 bases separating them. Germline loops: CDR1 SEHNR, CDR2 FQNEAQ (reference sequence). The CDR3 region is CASSFVADTIYF. The DNA for the CDR3 is TGTGCCAGCAGCTTCGTAGCGGACACCATATATTTT.

The rearrangement joins TRBV19 to TRBJ1-2; D is unresolved. The CDR3 runs 10 residues. Trimming stripped 9 bases from V and 5 bases from J, with 7 bases between. CDR1 is LNHDA and CDR2 is SQIVND in the germline V gene (reference sequence). DNA for the CDR3: TGTGCCAGCGGCAAATATGGCTACACCTTC. This encodes CASGKYGYTF.

This chain links TRBV7-9 with TRBJ1-1; D is unresolved. This CDR3 comprises 14 residues. Germline V lookup: CDR1 SEHNR, CDR2 FQNEAQ (reference sequence). The V gene lost 3 bases and the J gene lost 1 base, with 9 bases spanning the gap. The CDR3 loop reads CASSFIQRNTEAFF. Written as DNA, the CDR3 is TGTGCCAGCAGCTTTATCCAGAGGAACACTGAAGCTTTCTTT.

This chain links TRBV5-1 with TRBJ2-5, with D hard to call. CDR3 length equals 11 residues. CDR1 and CDR2 from the germline V gene are SGHRS and YFSETQ. V was trimmed by 0 bases and J by 3 bases, leaving 0 bases between them. The CDR3 DNA is TGCGCCAGCAGCTTGGAAGAGACCCAGTACTTC. Translated, it gives CASSLEETQYF.

J is TRBJ2-7 and V is TRBV20-1, with D unresolved. The CDR3 totals 13 residues. The ends were cut back, 4 bases at V and 4 bases at J, with 14 bases in the middle. Per germline, CDR1 DFQATT and CDR2 SNEGSKA (reference sequence). CDR3 protein: CSANEVQLYEQYV. CDR3 bases: TGCAGTGCTAATGAGGTTCAGTTATACGAGCAGTACGTC.

V is TRBV2 and J is TRBJ1-3, with a tentative D call TRBD1 (5 bases). Trimming pared 6 bases from V and 0 bases from J, leaving 9 bases between. Germline V lookup: CDR1 SNHLY, CDR2 FYNNEI. The length of the CDR3 is 14 residues. CDR3 bases: TGTGCCAGCAGCGAGAGGGGCTCTGGAAACACCATATATTTT. Amino acids: CASSERGSGNTIYF.

The rearrangement links TRBV6-5 to TRBJ2-7, with TRBD2 matching over 7 bases. The junction had 8 bases not matched to a gene; V was cut back by 0 bases and J by 3 bases. The CDR3 has 16 amino acids. CDR1 MNHEY and CDR2 SVGAGI come from the germline V gene. This CDR3 is CASSYSGARGDYEQYV. CDR3 coding DNA: TGTGCCAGCAGTTACTCGGGAGCACGGGGGGACTACGAGCAGTACGTC.

The chain carries TRBV29-1 and TRBJ1-1; D is uncertain. Germline CDR1 reads SQVTM; CDR2 reads ANQGSEA. Trimming left V 6 bases short and J 2 bases short, with 16 bases between. This CDR3 region has 14 residues. DNA of the CDR3: TGCAGCGTCGGGCGGACGACCGTAAACACTGAAGCTTTCTTT. Translation gives CSVGRTTVNTEAFF.

J is TRBJ1-5 and V is TRBV7-9; D gene ambiguous. The germline V gene has CDR1 SEHNR and CDR2 FQNEAQ (reference sequence). Between the trimmed V and J ends, which lost 3 bases and 0 bases, there was a span of 9 bases. The CDR3 consists of 15 residues. The CDR3 bases are TGTGCCAGCAGCTTGGCGGGTGATAGCAATCAGCCCCAGCATTTT. Encoded protein: CASSLAGDSNQPQHF.